This T cell receptor (beta chain) was captured by sequencing in a study of neurological immune-mediated disorders (dated by TCRdb to about 2019). Study-level background: Among the roughly 34 multiple sclerosis patients, relapsing-remitting MS was present in roughly 30 and secondary progressive MS was present in 3. Peripheral blood TCR-beta repertoires from HTLV-I-associated myelopathy (HAM/TSP) patients, multiple sclerosis patients and healthy controls were compared by UMI-based sequencing. Alongside PBMC samples, the set of around 99 TCR-beta libraries contained longitudinal samples, technical triplicates, and paired CD4+ and CD8+ T-cell subsets that had been sorted. The cohort included 60 to 75 subjects: approximately 15 with HAM/TSP, approximately 35 with multiple sclerosis, and some 20 healthy controls. The paper's findings and limits, for the study overall: No identical CDR3 amino acid sequences were shared among expanded clones across subjects, suggesting private TCR-beta repertoires in all groups. TCR clonal expansion was greatest in HAM/TSP patients and smallest in MS patients, who ranked below even healthy controls. The MS cluster was not associated with any clinical or MRI features, and the authors stated that larger cohorts are needed. In a phylogenetic analysis, the repertoires of 18 out of 34 MS patients fell into a single cluster of related CDR3 sequences, pointing to a possible signature at the repertoire level.

To synthesize cDNA, template-switch 5'RACE was performed with a primer carrying a 10-nucleotide random unique molecular identifier so that each TCR transcript was tagged. Every sequencing run covered 15-18 subjects and yielded more than 160 million TCR-beta sequences. The RNeasy kit was used to extract total RNA. The KAPA Real-time Library Amplification kit was used to amplify TCR-beta VDJ regions with primers targeting the TCR constant region and the 5'RACE anchor. A first PCR added sample indexes and Illumina adaptors, and a second PCR then raised library yield. After Ampure bead purification, the roughly 650 bp TCR product was size-selected on a 2% E-gel SizeSelection system. Library quality was checked on a Bioanalyzer, concentration was measured with Qubit, and libraries were quantified with the Kapa Library Quantification kit before pooling. An Illumina HiSeq 2500 sequenced the libraries paired-end 2 x 150 bp. To increase sequence diversity, about 25-31% phiX was spiked into each library pool. In the original analysis: Quality-filtered reads were processed with the UMI-based MiGEC pipeline, and over 90% of raw TCR sequences were removed by the MiGEC pipeline during error correction. IMGT germline references were used for aligning VDJ genes, and each clonotype was defined as a unique CDR3 amino acid sequence together with its V-J genes. VDJtools evaluated clonal expansion, Shannon diversity and CDR3 relatedness (CalcPairwiseDistances, ClusterSamples); CLCbio workbench built phylogenetic trees. A clone was classed as expanded if it had 8 or more unique UMIs, a cutoff based on coefficient-of-variation modelling across technical triplicates. TCRdb's own reprocessing of the public reads used fastp at Q25 and MiXCR and kept productive beta chains. Entries that share a CDR3 protein sequence are merged under the most common genes and DNA. For this entry, the V and J calls and clone size follow TCRdb and not the study's own pipeline. This sample gives around 58,000 distinct CDR3 sequences in total; about 3.3% of them show up just once. The top ten clones comprise 7.1% of the sample.

The CDR3 spans 13 residues, from the cysteine through the phenylalanine. The CDR3 DNA has 39 bases and is translated from base 1. Ends trimmed: V by 5 bases, J by 5 bases; bases unmatched to a gene: 7. From the germline V gene (reference sequence), CDR1 is DFQATT and CDR2 is SNEGSKA. This clonotype was observed at least ten times. Its antigen is still unknown. No base quality information exists; no much larger clone differs at one position. Unsorted PBMC libraries were generated from 2 million PBMCs stored in RNAlater at -80 °C until RNA extraction. Multiple sclerosis patients were enrolled in a US clinical protocol under which disease progression was evaluated by magnetic resonance imaging. Peripheral blood was subjected to Ficoll-Hypaque density gradient centrifugation to isolate PBMCs, which were then cryopreserved in liquid nitrogen.

This chain is built from TRBV20-1 and TRBJ2-7, with 9 bases matching TRBD2. The receptor was derived from a woman in her sixties or seventies with multiple sclerosis. The sequenced sample was PBMCs. Here the CDR3 is given as CSAWTSVEDEQYF. The sequenced DNA: TGCAGTGCTTGGACTAGCGTAGAGGACGAGCAGTACTTC.